The clone carrying this T cell receptor beta chain was counted only a few times. The antigen is unknown. This record comes from a study of CD8+ T cells in alopecia areata. Turning to the study itself: Treated patients' severity was scored by percentage of affected scalp area. Points from the study as a whole: Given one nonresponder, whether baseline CD8+ expansion relates to response remains uncertain. Sequencing of scalp samples also captures resident alphabeta T cells of normal skin. Tofacitinib yielded significantly lower scalp clonality and fewer expanded CD8+ clones among the top 100.

Germline values: CDR1 SGHRS, CDR2 YFSETQ. The CDR3 length is 15 residues. V dropped 2 bases and J dropped 7; count of bases not matched to a gene: 7. Indicated treatment: oral pan-JAK inhibitor, 5-10 mg twice daily. In each case, RNA was isolated and then reverse transcribed into cDNA as the sequencing template. Data came from immunoSEQ multiplex PCR; TCRdb stores just in-frame clones and leaves some out. The top ten hold about 2.6% of the sample, which has roughly 210,000 clones, roughly 40% seen once. V is TRBV5-1 and J is TRBJ2-1, with 9 bases aligning to TRBD2. Specimen: CD4+ T cells sorted from blood, collected at roughly week 36, from a patient treated with tofacitinib. This clonotype was sampled from a human donor with alopecia areata. The CDR3 spells CASSLLAGASNEQFF. CDR3 DNA sequence: TGCGCCAGCAGCTTATTAGCGGGAGCTTCTAATGAGCAGTTCTTC. Looking up the rest from reference TRBV5-1 and TRBJ2-1 gives the full variable domain: KAGVTQTPRYLIKTRGQQVTLSCSPISGHRSVSWYQQTPGQGLQFLFEYFSETQRNKGNFPGRFSGRQFSNSRSEMNVSTLELGDSALYLCASSLLAGASNEQFFGPGTRLTVL.